Reported below is one T cell receptor (beta chain). The antigen it recognizes is unknown. No qualities accompany the bases; no much larger clone lies one base away. Receptor amplification or capture employed the immunoSEQ multiplex PCR assay. TCRdb holds this immuneACCESS table with in-frame rearrangements only. Some clones are missing; in checked studies, unresolved V genes explain under half, and the rest has no known cause. The sample data list approximately 78,000 clones, and about nine tenths of these were observed just once. In total, the top ten clones hold approximately 2.7% of the sample. These data belong to a study of T cells after somatic rescue of genetic block (dated by TCRdb to 2019 to 2021). About the investigation overall: What the study looked at was long-term robustness, specifically in a T-cell system that came about through somatic rescue of a genetic block in T-cell development.

CDR3 length: 14 amino acids, cysteine to phenylalanine. The CDR3 DNA has 42 bases and is translated from base 1. V and J are truncated by 2 bases and 6 bases respectively, leaving an intervening sequence of 14 bases. According to the germline V gene, CDR1 reads MDHEN and CDR2 reads SYDVKM. The sequence derives from a man younger than 40. Input material: peripheral blood mononuclear cells (PBMCs). This chain is built from TRBV28 and TRBJ2-7; no D segment can be confidently identified. The CDR3 sequence is CASSLEQARREQYF. The sequence in DNA is TGTGCCAGCAGTTTAGAGCAGGCCCGACGCGAGCAGTACTTC.